This TCR beta chain was sequenced during a study of blood T cell repertoires in COVID-19. Authors' data handling: Researchers report that nucleated cell counts were estimated from reference gene primer amplification. Sequencing was performed with immunoSEQ multiplex PCR; in TCRdb, only in-frame clones are kept and a portion is missing. Clone size and the V and J calls come from that table; the DNA yielded D and trimming. The sample has 95,000 to 150,000 clones; 55% to 75% are singletons. The CDR3 runs to 20 residues. After removal of 3 bases from V and 4 bases from J, the junction contained 23 bases not matched to a gene. The germline V gene has CDR1 GTSNPN and CDR2 SVGIG (reference sequence).

The rearrangement links TRBV30 to TRBJ2-1, with 8 positions matching TRBD2. This clonotype was obtained from a woman in her 70s with acute or convalescent COVID-19. Sample: peripheral blood. The CDR3 DNA is TGTGCCTGGAGGGGGGGTGGGCTAGCGGGCGGGCCGACGGTATACAATGAGCAGTTCTTC. It specifies CAWRGGGLAGGPTVYNEQFF.